The 14 T cell receptor beta chains in this list originate from one sample, sequenced in a study of cytomegalovirus exposure and HLA in healthy donors. Primers included in the PCR were 60 Vbeta and 13 Jbeta primers. TCRdb keeps only in-frame clones here, not all; method: immunoSEQ multiplex PCR. The table includes about 60,000 clones, roughly 77% detected once. The specimen was PBMCs. These receptors were taken from a woman in her twenties or thirties in good health and CMV-seronegative.

The chain is built from TRBV7-2 and TRBJ1-2; 9 positions match TRBD1. Unmatched junction bases numbered 8, after V lost 5 bases and J lost 4 bases. CDR1 is SGHTA and CDR2 is FQGNSA in the germline V gene. There are 15 residues in the CDR3. CDR3: CASSHWDRETYGYTF. The CDR3 DNA follows: TGTGCCAGCAGCCACTGGGACAGGGAGACCTATGGCTACACCTTC.

This chain links TRBV25-1 with TRBJ2-7; 9 bases agree with TRBD2. Germline V gene lookup returns CDR1 MGHDK and CDR2 SYGVNS. The junction had 11 bases not matched to a gene; V was cut back by 2 bases and J by 6 bases. CDR3 length: 16 amino acids. CDR3: CASSEGLSGRPGEQYF. Written as DNA, the CDR3 is TGTGCCAGCAGTGAAGGTTTGAGCGGGAGGCCAGGCGAGCAGTACTTC.

This chain uses TRBV7-2 with TRBJ1-1; tentative D call: TRBD1 (5 bases). The V gene lost 5 bases and the J gene lost 1 base, with 11 bases spanning the gap. Germline values: CDR1 SGHTA, CDR2 FQGNSA. The CDR3 contains 14 residues. In DNA, the CDR3 is TGTGCCAGCAGCCCGGGACTGCAGAACACTGAAGCTTTCTTT. Translation gives CASSPGLQNTEAFF.

The chain uses TRBV4-1 and TRBJ2-5; D perhaps matches TRBD2 (6 bases). V was clipped by 1 base and J by 4 bases, with 13 bases between them. Germline loops: CDR1 MGHRA, CDR2 YSYEKL. This CDR3 has 15 amino acids. The CDR3 DNA reads TGCGCCAGCAGCCAAGGGAGGGGAATGGGAGAGACCCAGTACTTC. This translates into CASSQGRGMGETQYF.

This clone was picked up a small number of times. This rearrangement joins TRBV27 to TRBJ1-1, with TRBD1 matching 7 bases. In germline, CDR1 is MNHEY, CDR2 SMNVEV (reference sequence). The CDR3 loop spans 13 amino acids. J was trimmed by 5 bases and V by 6 bases; bases with no gene match: 6. The CDR3 DNA reads as TGTGCCAGCAGCCGTACGGGACAGACTGAAGCTTTCTTT. Protein product: CASSRTGQTEAFF.

V usage is TRBV7-7 and J usage is TRBJ2-7, with D tentatively TRBD2 (5 bases). This CDR3 spans 14 amino acids. V shed 1 base and J shed 3 bases, with 10 bases lying between them. Germline-derived CDR1 and CDR2 are SSHAT and FNYEAQ (reference sequence). The CDR3 coding sequence is TGTGCCAGCAGCTTAGGGCCGGGATTCTACGAGCAGTACTTC. This encodes CASSLGPGFYEQYF.

The chain combines TRBV6-1 with TRBJ2-7; 11 bases map to TRBD2. The ends lost 6 bases at V and 4 bases at J; junction bases unmatched: 5. Germline assignment: CDR1 MNHNS and CDR2 SASEGT. This CDR3 is built from 14 residues. CDR3 in DNA: TGTGCCAGCAGAGCCGGGACTAGCGGTTACGAGCAGTACTTC. It yields the protein CASRAGTSGYEQYF.

The V gene is TRBV29-1, the J gene TRBJ1-2; D is undetermined. Germline loops: CDR1 SQVTM, CDR2 ANQGSEA. V was cut by 4 bases and J by 5 bases, with 8 bases left in between. CDR3 length: 11 residues. The CDR3 protein is CSVGVDYGYTF. Written as DNA, the CDR3 is TGCAGCGTTGGAGTAGATTATGGCTACACCTTC.

The rearrangement links TRBV6-5 to TRBJ1-5, with TRBD1 matching 10 bases. The V gene's germline CDR1 is MNHEY and CDR2 SVGAGI. The CDR3 spans 14 residues. Germline trimming cut 6 bases from V and 7 bases from J; bases unmatched to any gene: 6. DNA for the CDR3: TGTGCCAGCAGCGAGACAGGGGGCATACAGCCCCAGCATTTT. Protein: CASSETGGIQPQHF.

V usage is TRBV7-2 and J usage is TRBJ1-1, with D possibly matching TRBD1 (6 bases). V was pared by 5 bases and J by 11 bases, with 24 bases between. The CDR3 is made up of 15 amino acids. Germline lookup yields CDR1 SGHTA and CDR2 FQGNSA. The CDR3 sequence is CASSARTGLGVLAFF. The DNA for the CDR3 is TGTGCCAGCAGCGCCCGCACAGGGTTAGGGGTACTGGCTTTCTTT.

The rearrangement uses TRBV28 and TRBJ2-5; a possible D gene is TRBD1 (8 bases). V lost 2 bases to trimming and J lost 5 bases, with 21 bases between them. CDR1 and CDR2 from the germline V gene are MDHEN and SYDVKM. The CDR3 consists of 17 residues. CDR3 sequence (DNA): TGTGCCAGCAGTTTAAGCCACAGGGGGGGGCGGCAGGAGACCCAGTACTTC. It translates to CASSLSHRGGRQETQYF.

V and J are TRBV2 and TRBJ1-5; 7 positions match TRBD1. Germline trimming cut 9 bases from V and 6 bases from J; bases unmatched to any gene: 5. CDR1 is SNHLY, CDR2 FYNNEI, per germline. This CDR3 has 12 amino acids. CDR3 amino acids: CASTGVAQPQHF. As DNA, the CDR3 is TGTGCCAGTACAGGGGTTGCTCAGCCCCAGCATTTT.

This sequence joins TRBV7-6 and TRBJ2-7; TRBD1 might be the D (6 bases). V lost 5 bases and J 2 bases, leaving 13 bases between the germline ends. The germline V gene has CDR1 SGHVS and CDR2 FNYEAQ. The CDR3 extends over 14 amino acids. The CDR3 region is CASSQLQGTYEQYF. In nucleotides, the CDR3 is TGTGCCAGCAGCCAACTACAGGGAACCTACGAGCAGTACTTC.

The rearrangement links TRBV30 to TRBJ2-1, with 9 bases matching TRBD2. The CDR3 has 16 amino acids. Germline V gene sequence: CDR1 GTSNPN, CDR2 SVGIG (reference sequence). The trim removed 0 bases at V and 3 bases at J, leaving 6 bases unmatched. The CDR3 sequence is CAWSVPAGGNYNEQFF. CDR3 in DNA: TGTGCCTGGAGTGTACCCGCGGGAGGGAACTACAATGAGCAGTTCTTC.